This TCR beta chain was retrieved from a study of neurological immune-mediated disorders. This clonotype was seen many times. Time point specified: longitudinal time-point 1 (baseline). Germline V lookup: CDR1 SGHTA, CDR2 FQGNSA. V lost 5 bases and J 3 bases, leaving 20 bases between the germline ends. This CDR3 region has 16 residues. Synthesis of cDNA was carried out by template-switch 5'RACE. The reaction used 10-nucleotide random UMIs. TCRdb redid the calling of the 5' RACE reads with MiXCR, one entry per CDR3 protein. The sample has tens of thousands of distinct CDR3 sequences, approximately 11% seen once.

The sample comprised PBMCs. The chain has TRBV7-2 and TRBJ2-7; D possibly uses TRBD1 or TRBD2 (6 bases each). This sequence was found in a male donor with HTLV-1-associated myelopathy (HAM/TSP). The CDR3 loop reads CASSPPAGEALYEQYF. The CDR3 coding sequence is TGTGCCAGCAGCCCCCCAGCAGGGGAGGCCCTCTACGAGCAGTACTTC. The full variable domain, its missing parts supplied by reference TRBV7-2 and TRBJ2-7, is GAGVSQSPSNKVTEKGKDVELRCDPISGHTALYWYRQSLGQGLEFLIYFQGNSAPDKSGLPSDRFSAERTGGSVSTLTIQRTQQEDSAVYLCASSPPAGEALYEQYFGPGTRLTVT.